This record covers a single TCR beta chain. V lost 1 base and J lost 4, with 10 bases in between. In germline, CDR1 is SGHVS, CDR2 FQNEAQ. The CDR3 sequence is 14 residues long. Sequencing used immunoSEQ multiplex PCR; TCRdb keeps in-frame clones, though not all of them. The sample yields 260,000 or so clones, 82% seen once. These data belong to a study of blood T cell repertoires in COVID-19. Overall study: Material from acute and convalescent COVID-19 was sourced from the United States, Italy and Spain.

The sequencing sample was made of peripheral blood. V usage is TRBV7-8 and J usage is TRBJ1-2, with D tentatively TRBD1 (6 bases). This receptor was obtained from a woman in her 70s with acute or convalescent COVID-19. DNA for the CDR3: TGTGCCAGCAGCTTAGGGACAGCTCGCTATGGCTACACCTTC. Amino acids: CASSLGTARYGYTF. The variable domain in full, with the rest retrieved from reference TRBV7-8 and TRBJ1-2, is GAGVSQSPRYKVAKRGQDVALRCDPISGHVSLFWYQQALGQGPEFLTYFQNEAQLDKSGLPSDRFFAERPEGSVSTLKIQRTQQEDSAVYLCASSLGTARYGYTFGSGTRLTVV.